The 10 T cell receptor beta chains presented below share a single source sample, sequenced in a study of siplizumab effects on memory and regulatory T cells. The assay was immunoSEQ multiplex PCR, and TCRdb's table has in-frame clones only and misses some. The sample has some 110,000 clones, approximately 93% seen once. Sequenced input: Tregs sorted from blood. All receptors derive from a human donor in good health.

Here the CDR3 reads CASSLAPLDLAQYF. CDR3 bases: TGCGCCAGCAGCTTGGCCCCCCTGGACCTGGCGCAGTATTTT. The rearrangement uses TRBV5-1 and TRBJ2-3; D ambiguous. This CDR3 contains 14 residues. CDR1 and CDR2 from the germline V gene are SGHRS and YFSETQ. V lost 0 bases, J lost 10 bases, and 15 bases lay in between.

V is TRBV19 and J is TRBJ2-2; TRBD2 matches at 8 bases. The CDR3 runs 14 residues. Germline CDR1 LNHDA, CDR2 SQIVND (reference sequence). V lost 5 bases to trimming and J lost 4 bases; unmatched junction nucleotides: 3. DNA of the CDR3: TGTGCCAGTAGTGAGCTAGCGGGCACCGGGGAGCTGTTTTTT. Translation gives CASSELAGTGELFF.

V gene TRBV18 combines with J gene TRBJ1-1; the match to TRBD1 covers 9 bases. Germline trimming cut 3 bases from V and 1 base from J; bases unmatched to any gene: 3. Looked up from germline, CDR1 is KGHSH and CDR2 is LQKENI. The CDR3 is made up of 15 amino acids. CDR3 nucleotides: TGTGCCAGCTCACCTCGGGACAGGGAGAACACTGAAGCTTTCTTT. It yields the protein CASSPRDRENTEAFF.

The V gene is TRBV19, the J gene TRBJ1-1, with D tentatively TRBD1 (5 bases). V lost 4 bases to trimming and J lost 7 bases, with 16 bases between them. Germline V gene sequence: CDR1 LNHDA, CDR2 SQIVND (reference sequence). The CDR3 consists of 14 residues. CDR3 DNA: TGTGCCAGTAGTACTAGACAGCCCCGGAATGAAGCTTTCTTT. This codes for CASSTRQPRNEAFF.

The count of this clone is one. The chain recombines TRBV29-1 with TRBJ2-7; D remains unclear. Germline CDR1 SQVTM, CDR2 ANQGSEA. CDR3 length: 12 amino acids. V gave up 5 bases and J gave up 2 bases, with 10 bases separating them. The chain's CDR3 is CSVRTETYEQYF. The CDR3, as DNA: TGCAGCGTTCGGACGGAGACCTACGAGCAGTACTTC.

The chain recombines TRBV19 with TRBJ2-5, with a weak D call TRBD2 (5 bases). V was shortened by 4 bases and J by 1 base, with 7 bases between the two germline ends. The CDR3 totals 13 residues. The germline V gene encodes CDR1 LNHDA and CDR2 SQIVND (reference sequence). The CDR3 DNA sequence: TGTGCCAGTAGTAGCCGGGGCCAAGAGACCCAGTACTTC. As protein: CASSSRGQETQYF.

The chain combines TRBV5-8 with TRBJ1-5; perhaps TRBD1 as D (6 bases). The CDR3 length is 14 residues. Trimming removed 2 bases from V and 6 bases from J, with 12 bases in between. Germline assignment: CDR1 SGHTS and CDR2 YDEGEE. CDR3 DNA: TGTGCCAGCAGCTTTCGGGGGGCAGGTCAGCCCCAGCATTTT. Amino acid sequence: CASSFRGAGQPQHF.

J is TRBJ1-5 and V is TRBV6-5, with a possible D match to TRBD1 (6 bases). The germline CDR1 and CDR2 sequences are MNHEY and SVGAGI. The CDR3 is 14 residues long. V was shortened by 8 bases and J by 5 bases, with 16 bases between the two germline ends. The DNA for the CDR3 is TGTGCCAGCTCCCGGCAGGGGCACGATCAGCCCCAGCATTTT. Residues: CASSRQGHDQPQHF.

The chain carries TRBV6-1 and TRBJ1-2; 8 bases align to TRBD1. CDR3 size: 13 residues. Losses at the gene ends were 3 bases for V and 4 bases for J; bases not matched to a gene: 1. Germline V lookup: CDR1 MNHNS, CDR2 SASEGT. CDR3 in amino acids: CASSDTGGYGYTF. The CDR3 DNA reads as TGTGCCAGCAGTGACACAGGGGGCTATGGCTACACCTTC.

J is TRBJ1-3 and V is TRBV19; the D is unclear. V lost 7 bases, J lost 0 bases, and 19 bases lay in between. The CDR3 loop spans 17 amino acids. Germline lookup yields CDR1 LNHDA and CDR2 SQIVND (reference sequence). CDR3 bases: TGTGCCAGTATGGGGTACAGTGGCCCCAGCTCTGGAAACACCATATATTTT. This translates into CASMGYSGPSSGNTIYF.